The clone carrying this T cell receptor beta chain came up a few times. TCRdb processed the 5' RACE reads anew with MiXCR; each CDR3 protein has one entry. The sample lists tens of thousands of distinct CDR3 sequences, approximately 15% occurring once. These data come from a study of early T cells in non-severe SARS-CoV-2 infection. V lost 5 bases and J 2 bases, leaving 15 bases between the germline ends. The CDR3 runs to 15 residues. Germline lookup yields CDR1 MDHEN and CDR2 SYDVKM. This TCR was recovered from an adult who was a healthcare worker with PCR-confirmed SARS-CoV-2 infection or an uninfected control (not recorded which). The source material was whole blood, sampled at baseline. The rearrangement uses TRBV28 and TRBJ2-5; TRBD2 is a possible D gene (5 bases). CDR3 region: CASSAVAPSQETQYF. The DNA of the CDR3 is TGTGCCAGCAGTGCGGTAGCGCCTTCTCAAGAGACCCAGTACTTC. The full variable domain, rest sourced from reference TRBV28 and TRBJ2-5, is DVKVTQSSRYLVKRTGEKVFLECVQDMDHENMFWYRQDPGLGLRLIYFSYDVKMKEKGDIPEGYSVSREKKERFSLILESASTNQTSMYLCASSAVAPSQETQYFGPGTRLLVL.